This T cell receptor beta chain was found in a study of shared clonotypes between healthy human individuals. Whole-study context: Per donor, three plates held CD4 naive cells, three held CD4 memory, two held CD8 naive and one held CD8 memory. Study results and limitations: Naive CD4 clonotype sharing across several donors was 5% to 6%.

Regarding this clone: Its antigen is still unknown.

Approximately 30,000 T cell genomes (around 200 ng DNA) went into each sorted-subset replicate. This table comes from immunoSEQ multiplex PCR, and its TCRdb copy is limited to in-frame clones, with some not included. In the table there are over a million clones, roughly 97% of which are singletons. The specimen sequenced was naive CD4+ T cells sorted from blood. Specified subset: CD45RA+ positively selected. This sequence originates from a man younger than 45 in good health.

This CDR3 reads CAISESTSGSSYNEQFF. CDR3 sequence (DNA): TGTGCCATCAGTGAGTCTACTAGCGGGAGTTCTTACAATGAGCAGTTCTTC. The J gene is TRBJ2-1, the V gene TRBV10-3; TRBD2 matches 11 bases. CDR1 is ENHRY and CDR2 is SYGVKD in the germline V gene. This CDR3 region has 17 residues. V shed 0 bases, J shed 4 bases, and the junction held 5 bases outside the gene matches.